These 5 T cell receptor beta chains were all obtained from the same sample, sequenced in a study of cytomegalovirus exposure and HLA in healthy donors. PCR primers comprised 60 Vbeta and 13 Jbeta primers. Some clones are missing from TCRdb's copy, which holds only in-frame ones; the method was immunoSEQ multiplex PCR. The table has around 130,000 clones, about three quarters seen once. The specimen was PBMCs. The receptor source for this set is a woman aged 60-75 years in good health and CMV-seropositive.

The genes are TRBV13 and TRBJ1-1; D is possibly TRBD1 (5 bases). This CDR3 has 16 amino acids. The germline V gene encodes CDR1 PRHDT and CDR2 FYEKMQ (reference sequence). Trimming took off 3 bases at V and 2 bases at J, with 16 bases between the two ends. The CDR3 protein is CASSLGGGASNTEAFF. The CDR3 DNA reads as TGTGCCAGCAGCTTGGGGGGAGGTGCATCTAACACTGAAGCTTTCTTT.

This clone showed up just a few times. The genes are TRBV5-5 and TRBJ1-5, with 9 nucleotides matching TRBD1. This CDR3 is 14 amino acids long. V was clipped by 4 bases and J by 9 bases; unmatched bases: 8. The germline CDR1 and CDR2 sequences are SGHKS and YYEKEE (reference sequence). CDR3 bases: TGTGCCAGCAGCCCTCCCGGGACAGGGATGCCCCAGCATTTT. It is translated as CASSPPGTGMPQHF. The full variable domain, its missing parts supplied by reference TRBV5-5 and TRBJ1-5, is DAGVTQSPTHLIKTRGQQVTLRCSPISGHKSVSWYQQVLGQGPQFIFQYYEKEERGRGNFPDRFSARQFPNYSSELNVNALLLGDSALYLCASSPPGTGMPQHFGDGTRLSIL.

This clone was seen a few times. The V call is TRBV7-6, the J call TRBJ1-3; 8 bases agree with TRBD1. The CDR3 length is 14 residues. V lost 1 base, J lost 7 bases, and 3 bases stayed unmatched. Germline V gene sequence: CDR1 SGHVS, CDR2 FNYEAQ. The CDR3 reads CASSLEQGANTIYF. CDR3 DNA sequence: TGTGCCAGCAGCTTAGAGCAGGGGGCGAACACCATATATTTT.

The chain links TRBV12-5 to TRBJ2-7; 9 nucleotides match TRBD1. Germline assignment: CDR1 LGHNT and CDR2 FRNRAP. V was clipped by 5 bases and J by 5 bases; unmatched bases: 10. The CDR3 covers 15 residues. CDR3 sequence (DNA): TGTGCTAGTGGTCATCAGGACAGGGGATTCCACGAGCAGTACTTC. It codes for CASGHQDRGFHEQYF.

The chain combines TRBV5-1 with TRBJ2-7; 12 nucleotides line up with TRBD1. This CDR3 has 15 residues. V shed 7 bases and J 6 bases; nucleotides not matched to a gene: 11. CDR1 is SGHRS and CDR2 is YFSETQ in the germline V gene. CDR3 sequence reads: CASGGTGTGGVEQYF. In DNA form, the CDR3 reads TGCGCCAGCGGGGGAACCGGGACAGGGGGCGTCGAGCAGTACTTC.